This T cell receptor (beta chain) was sequenced during a study of T cells after somatic rescue of genetic block. This CDR3 spans 14 amino acids. Germline V gene sequence: CDR1 MNHNS, CDR2 SASEGT. With respect to this clone: The germline gene is not matched at one end of the junction; a read error may be the cause.

Clones were read by immunoSEQ multiplex PCR, and TCRdb kept only the in-frame ones, dropping some. The data contain 68,000 or so clones, roughly 92% of them singletons. Specimen: peripheral blood mononuclear cells (PBMCs). This receptor was obtained from a man aged 40-49 years. The chain is built from TRBV6-1 and TRBJ1-5; 7 nucleotides align to TRBD1. The CDR3 here is CASTEDRAGPPQHF. CDR3 DNA: TGTGCCAGCACTGAAGACAGGGCTGGTCCGCCCCAGCATTTT.